The rows below give T cell receptor beta chains drawn from one sample of a study of OX40 agonist ivuxolimab in advanced cancers. TCRdb's table, derived via immunoSEQ multiplex PCR, lists solely in-frame clones and lacks some. Among fewer than 70,000 clones listed, under 95% were seen once. The specimen was CD4+ or CD8+ T cells sorted from blood, collected in a trial of the OX40 agonist ivuxolimab. All receptors derive from an adult with an advanced solid tumor such as melanoma, head and neck, liver or kidney cancer. The CDR3 runs from the conserved cysteine through the conserved F or W. The order of the fields is CDR3 protein, CDR3 DNA, V gene, D gene, J gene, clone size. D genes are given only for firm matches. Expanded clones are given a class, and other clones once, few, many or no size at all.

CDR3 protein: CSVGDRRGYGYTF
CDR3 DNA: TGCAGCGTTGGGGACAGAAGGGGCTATGGCTACACCTTC
V gene: TRBV29-1
D gene: TRBD1
J gene: TRBJ1-2
clone size: -

CDR3 protein: CASSQSRSRNQETQYF
CDR3 DNA: TGCGCCAGCAGCCAAAGTCGTTCGCGGAACCAAGAGACCCAGTACTTC
V gene: TRBV4-1
D gene: -
J gene: TRBJ2-5
clone size: -

CDR3 protein: CASSRDTLSYEQYF
CDR3 DNA: TGTGCCAGCAGCCGGGACACCTTGTCCTACGAGCAGTACTTC
V gene: TRBV11-2
D gene: -
J gene: TRBJ2-7
clone size: -

CDR3 protein: CASTGDRATEAFF
CDR3 DNA: TGTGCCAGCACCGGGGACAGGGCCACTGAAGCTTTCTTT
V gene: TRBV2
D gene: TRBD1
J gene: TRBJ1-1
clone size: -

CDR3 protein: CASSPGQNNEQFF
CDR3 DNA: TGTGCCAGCAGCCCGGGACAGAACAATGAGCAGTTCTTC
V gene: TRBV7-9
D gene: TRBD1
J gene: TRBJ2-1
clone size: -

CDR3 protein: CASSLARGMYEQYF
CDR3 DNA: TGTGCCAGCAGCTTAGCCAGGGGTATGTACGAGCAGTACTTC
V gene: TRBV11-2
D gene: -
J gene: TRBJ2-7
clone size: -

CDR3 protein: CASSLEPSEQYF
CDR3 DNA: TGTGCCAGCAGCTTAGAGCCCTCCGAGCAGTACTTC
V gene: TRBV7-9
D gene: -
J gene: TRBJ2-7
clone size: once

CDR3 protein: CASSDPGTGGSAFF
CDR3 DNA: TGCGCCAGCAGTGACCCAGGGACAGGGGGTTCGGCTTTCTTT
V gene: TRBV10-1
D gene: TRBD1
J gene: TRBJ1-1
clone size: -

CDR3 protein: CASGPGQVRTEAFF
CDR3 DNA: TGTGCCAGCGGTCCGGGACAGGTGAGGACTGAAGCTTTCTTT
V gene: TRBV2
D gene: TRBD1
J gene: TRBJ1-1
clone size: -

CDR3 protein: CASSYSYRSYEQYF
CDR3 DNA: TGTGCCAGCAGTTACTCGTACAGGTCCTACGAGCAGTACTTC
V gene: TRBV6-5
D gene: -
J gene: TRBJ2-7
clone size: -

CDR3 protein: CAIRVQGGAGEAFF
CDR3 DNA: TGTGCCATCAGGGTTCAGGGGGGGGCAGGCGAAGCTTTCTTT
V gene: TRBV10-3
D gene: TRBD1
J gene: TRBJ1-1
clone size: -

CDR3 protein: CASSPAGQGEAFF
CDR3 DNA: TGCGCCAGCAGTCCAGCGGGTCAGGGAGAAGCTTTCTTT
V gene: TRBV10-2
D gene: -
J gene: TRBJ1-1
clone size: -

CDR3 protein: CASNTFNEQFF
CDR3 DNA: TGTGCCAGCAACACCTTCAATGAGCAGTTCTTC
V gene: TRBV6-1
D gene: -
J gene: TRBJ2-1
clone size: -

CDR3 protein: CASSLEQVTMNTEAFF
CDR3 DNA: TGTGCCAGCAGCTTGGAACAGGTAACCATGAACACTGAAGCTTTCTTT
V gene: TRBV5-4
D gene: -
J gene: TRBJ1-1
clone size: -

CDR3 protein: CTPRRDRFTLRSYNEQFF
CDR3 DNA: TGTACCCCGCGGAGGGACAGATTCACACTTAGGTCCTACAATGAGCAGTTCTTC
V gene: TRBV27
D gene: -
J gene: TRBJ2-1
clone size: -

CDR3 protein: CASSKDRAREQYF
CDR3 DNA: TGTGCCAGCAGTAAGGACAGGGCGCGGGAGCAGTACTTC
V gene: TRBV6-5
D gene: TRBD1
J gene: TRBJ2-7
clone size: medium-sized

CDR3 protein: CASSPRSWTSGYTF
CDR3 DNA: TGTGCCAGCAGTCCCCGATCGTGGACTAGCGGGTACACCTTC
V gene: TRBV28
D gene: -
J gene: TRBJ1-2
clone size: -

CDR3 protein: CASSFTSTGTDTQYF
CDR3 DNA: TGTGCCAGCAGCTTCACGAGTACGGGCACAGATACGCAGTATTTT
V gene: TRBV5-6
D gene: -
J gene: TRBJ2-3
clone size: once